This T cell receptor (beta chain) was recovered during a study of cytomegalovirus exposure and HLA in healthy donors. Findings and limits, study-wide: The study flagged about 160 TCR beta chains as cytomegalovirus-associated. TCR clusters originating in the first cohort tended to co-occur in the 100 to 150 validation repertoires, according to a later analysis. For cytomegalovirus status, the classifier reportedly gave diagnoses with high specificity and sensitivity.

The V segment lost 5 bases and the J segment 4 bases; nucleotides outside the gene matches: 8. There are 15 residues in the CDR3. Germline V gives CDR1 MNHEY, CDR2 SVGAGI. Data came from immunoSEQ multiplex PCR; TCRdb stores just in-frame clones and leaves some out. Here the sample spans about 280,000 clones, roughly 88% being singletons. This clone is a singleton in its sample. What it recognizes is unknown. The specimen sequenced was PBMCs. The chain combines TRBV6-5 with TRBJ1-2, with TRBD1 matching over 9 bases. The sequence was collected from a woman aged 18-29 years in good health and CMV-seronegative. The CDR3: CASSIPGTGSYGYTF. The CDR3 DNA is TGTGCCAGCAGTATCCCCGGGACAGGGTCCTATGGCTACACCTTC.